The 24 T cell receptor beta chains listed next were all sequenced from one sample in a study of blood T cell repertoires in COVID-19. TCRdb keeps only in-frame clones here, not all; method: immunoSEQ multiplex PCR. The data hold roughly 230,000 clones, with around 87% observed a single time. Material for sequencing was PBMCs or T cells enriched from blood (not recorded which). Receptors originate from a man aged 25 to 40 in a cohort exposed to, infected with or recovered from COVID-19 (not recorded which).

The chain is built from TRBV28 and TRBJ2-3, with 9 bases that match TRBD1. Looked up from germline, CDR1 is MDHEN and CDR2 is SYDVKM. J lost 5 bases, V lost 5 bases, and 5 bases had no gene match. CDR3 length equals 14 residues. Here the CDR3 DNA reads TGTGCCAGCAGTACAGGACAGGGGATAGATACGCAGTATTTT. Translating gives CASSTGQGIDTQYF.

V is TRBV29-1 and J is TRBJ2-6; D might be TRBD1 (7 bases). Trimming left V 1 base short and J 3 bases short, with 13 bases between. Per germline, CDR1 SQVTM and CDR2 ANQGSEA. The CDR3 has 16 amino acids. The CDR3 DNA reads as TGCAGCGTTGAAGGGAGGGGGCGAAATGGGGCCAACGTCCTGACTTTC. Its translation: CSVEGRGRNGANVLTF.

The rearrangement uses TRBV11-2 and TRBJ2-1; 12 positions agree with TRBD2. CDR3 size: 18 residues. CDR1 and CDR2 (germline): SGHAT, FQNNGV. V trimming: 1 base; J trimming: 1 base; junction bases outside the gene matches: 5. The CDR3 DNA follows: TGTGCCAGCAGCTTAGGCCTAGCGGGAGGGCCGTCCTACAATGAGCAGTTCTTC. Amino acid sequence: CASSLGLAGGPSYNEQFF.

The chain joins TRBV19 to TRBJ2-7, with 9 bases lining up with TRBD1. In germline, CDR1 is LNHDA, CDR2 SQIVND (reference sequence). The CDR3 extends over 16 amino acids. Trimming cost V 5 bases and J 1 base; bases outside gene matches: 9. The CDR3 region is CASSPIQGARSYEQYF. The CDR3, as DNA: TGTGCCAGTAGTCCGATACAGGGGGCCCGTTCCTACGAGCAGTACTTC. The full variable domain, completed using reference TRBV19 and TRBJ2-7, is DGGITQSPKYLFRKEGQNVTLSCEQNLNHDAMYWYRQDPGQGLRLIYYSQIVNDFQKGDIAEGYSVSREKKESFPLTVTSAQKNPTAFYLCASSPIQGARSYEQYFGPGTRLTVT.

The chain couples TRBV9 to TRBJ2-4; D might be TRBD1 (6 bases). The CDR3 is made up of 16 amino acids. CDR1 SGDLS and CDR2 YYNGEE come from the germline V gene. Trimming pared 4 bases from V and 1 base from J, leaving 15 bases between. The CDR3 DNA sequence: TGTGCCAGCAGCTCCCGCCCGCAGGGGGCCAAAAACATTCAGTACTTC. It translates to CASSSRPQGAKNIQYF.

The V call is TRBV7-2, the J call TRBJ2-3; 10 bases fit TRBD2. From germline, CDR1 is SGHTA and CDR2 FQGNSA. This CDR3 is built from 19 residues. V trimming: 5 bases; J trimming: 5 bases; junction bases outside the gene matches: 19. CDR3 bases: TGTGCCAGCAGCCGGCAACCCCCCGGGACTAGCGCGCAAGTAGATACGCAGTATTTT. Translation: CASSRQPPGTSAQVDTQYF.

The chain couples TRBV6-5 to TRBJ1-1; TRBD1 is a possible D gene (5 bases). This CDR3 has 12 residues. Germline V gene sequence: CDR1 MNHEY, CDR2 SVGAGI. Trimming removed 4 bases at V and 8 bases at J, with 11 bases between. The DNA of the CDR3 is TGTGCCAGCAGTTCAGGAAGACAGGAAGCTTTCTTT. As protein: CASSSGRQEAFF.

The chain uses TRBV2 and TRBJ2-7, with unresolved D. The CDR3 spans 13 residues. Per germline, CDR1 SNHLY and CDR2 FYNNEI. V was pared by 6 bases and J by 4 bases, with 13 bases between. The CDR3 DNA reads TGTGCCAGCAGCCGTGGGCCCCAATACGAGCAGTACTTC. Its translation is CASSRGPQYEQYF.

The chain carries TRBV19 and TRBJ1-5; 7 bases are shared with TRBD1. The CDR3 has 15 residues. V gave up 3 bases and J gave up 3 bases; unmatched junction bases: 5. The germline V gene encodes CDR1 LNHDA and CDR2 SQIVND (reference sequence). The CDR3 is CASSMQGQINQPQHF. The CDR3 region has the DNA TGTGCCAGTAGTATGCAGGGACAGATCAATCAGCCCCAGCATTTT.

The rearrangement uses TRBV5-1 and TRBJ2-3; D unclear. V shed 3 bases and J shed 4 bases, with 15 bases lying between them. Germline V gene data show CDR1 as SGHRS and CDR2 as YFSETQ. The CDR3 loop spans 15 amino acids. CDR3 amino acids: CASSSELRLADTQYF. CDR3 sequence (DNA): TGCGCCAGCAGCTCGGAGCTACGGTTGGCAGATACGCAGTATTTT. Full variable domain (missing parts from reference TRBV5-1 and TRBJ2-3): KAGVTQTPRYLIKTRGQQVTLSCSPISGHRSVSWYQQTPGQGLQFLFEYFSETQRNKGNFPGRFSGRQFSNSRSEMNVSTLELGDSALYLCASSSELRLADTQYFGPGTRLTVL.

The chain is built from TRBV6-5 and TRBJ1-2; D is unresolved. The length of the CDR3 is 13 residues. Germline-derived CDR1 and CDR2 are MNHEY and SVGAGI. V gave up 6 bases and J gave up 8 bases, with 16 bases separating them. DNA for the CDR3: TGTGCCAGCAGGGCGGCCGGGGTCGGCGGCTACACCTTC. Encoded protein: CASRAAGVGGYTF.

The chain combines TRBV3-1 (or the pseudogene TRBV3-2) with TRBJ2-1, with D unclear. V gave up 0 bases and J gave up 0 bases, with 15 bases separating them. The CDR3 has 18 amino acids. Per germline, CDR1 LGHDT and CDR2 YNNKEL (reference sequence). The CDR3 DNA reads as TGTGCCAGCAGCCAAGATAATCAGCGCGCTAGCTCCTACAATGAGCAGTTCTTC. Amino acids: CASSQDNQRASSYNEQFF.

The genes are TRBV14 and TRBJ2-5, with D perhaps TRBD1 (6 bases). V was cut by 0 bases and J by 5 bases, with 19 bases left in between. The CDR3 has 17 amino acids. In germline, CDR1 is SGHDN, CDR2 FVKESK. This CDR3 reads CASSQDLPLQGAETQYF. The CDR3 bases are TGTGCCAGCAGCCAAGATCTTCCCCTACAGGGTGCGGAGACCCAGTACTTC.

The genes are TRBV6-5 and TRBJ2-7, with a possible D match to TRBD1 (6 bases). This CDR3 contains 15 residues. Deletions cut 6 bases from V and 5 bases from J, with 20 bases between. CDR1 is MNHEY, CDR2 SVGAGI, per germline. DNA of the CDR3: TGTGCCAGCAGCTTTTCAACAGGGAGTCGGGACGAGCAGTACTTC. Amino acids: CASSFSTGSRDEQYF.

The gene calls are TRBV5-6 and TRBJ1-4; 7 positions match TRBD1. The CDR3 is made up of 14 amino acids. Germline V lookup: CDR1 SGHDT, CDR2 YYEEEE. Trimming removed 4 bases from V and 5 bases from J; junction bases left unmatched: 5. For the CDR3, the DNA is TGTGCCAGCAGCCTACAGGGGTTAAATGAAAAACTGTTTTTT. It yields the protein CASSLQGLNEKLFF.

V usage is TRBV19 and J usage is TRBJ2-1; TRBD2 matches at 15 bases. V lost 6 bases, J lost 5 bases, and 14 bases stayed unmatched. Looked up from germline, CDR1 is LNHDA and CDR2 is SQIVND (reference sequence). The length of the CDR3 is 19 residues. As DNA, the CDR3 is TGTGCCAGTAGGAGACAAGGACTAGCGGGAGGGCTGGTAAACAATGAGCAGTTCTTC. Translating gives CASRRQGLAGGLVNNEQFF. The whole variable domain, remainder taken from reference TRBV19 and TRBJ2-1, is DGGITQSPKYLFRKEGQNVTLSCEQNLNHDAMYWYRQDPGQGLRLIYYSQIVNDFQKGDIAEGYSVSREKKESFPLTVTSAQKNPTAFYLCASRRQGLAGGLVNNEQFFGPGTRLTVL.

The chain is built from TRBV7-9 and TRBJ2-3, with 7 bases aligning to TRBD2. J gave up 2 bases and V 6 bases, and 11 bases lay outside the gene matches. Looked up from germline, CDR1 is SEHNR and CDR2 is FQNEAQ (reference sequence). The CDR3 is 16 amino acids. CDR3: CASRPNRGRNTDTQYF. CDR3 DNA: TGTGCCAGCAGACCTAACCGCGGGAGAAACACAGATACGCAGTATTTT. The whole variable domain, remainder taken from reference TRBV7-9 and TRBJ2-3, is DTGVSQNPRHKITKRGQNVTFRCDPISEHNRLYWYRQTLGQGPEFLTYFQNEAQLEKSRLLSDRFSAERPKGSFSTLEIQRTEQGDSAMYLCASRPNRGRNTDTQYFGPGTRLTVL.

The chain uses TRBV5-1 and TRBJ2-3; 12 nucleotides agree with TRBD2. The CDR3 has 16 residues. The V and J ends lost 4 bases and 5 bases, in that order; junction bases with no gene match: 8. CDR1 and CDR2 (germline): SGHRS, YFSETQ. The DNA of the CDR3 is TGCGCCAGCAGCACGGGACTAGCGGGCGTTATAGATACGCAGTATTTT. Its translation is CASSTGLAGVIDTQYF.

The chain uses TRBV21-1 and TRBJ2-2; TRBD2, the D gene given by the table, was not confirmed from the DNA. TRBV21-1 is described as a pseudogene. The CDR3 loop spans 15 amino acids. The chain's CDR3 is CASTPLRTRSGELFF. The CDR3 DNA follows: TGTGCCAGCACCCCTCTCCGGACTAGATCCGGGGAGCTGTTTTTT.

This clone was counted between two and nine times. This chain joins TRBV7-9 and TRBJ2-2, with a weak D call TRBD1 (5 bases). This CDR3 has 15 amino acids. V lost 0 bases and J lost 2, with 7 bases in between. Germline assignment: CDR1 SEHNR and CDR2 FQNEAQ (reference sequence). In DNA, the CDR3 is TGTGCCAGCAGCTTAGCCAGGGTTAACACCGGGGAGCTGTTTTTT. This sequence encodes CASSLARVNTGELFF.

This chain connects TRBV6-4 to TRBJ2-1, with a possible D match to TRBD2 (5 bases). Trimming left V 3 bases short and J 10 bases short, with 10 bases between. Germline-derived CDR1 and CDR2 are MRHNA and SNTAGT. The CDR3 spans 12 residues. In DNA, the CDR3 is TGTGCCAGCAGTGAACTAGGTGGAGAGCAGTTCTTC. Its translation: CASSELGGEQFF.

The chain joins TRBV2 to TRBJ2-1, with 7 bases matching TRBD1. Trimming cost V 7 bases and J 4 bases; bases outside gene matches: 7. Per germline, CDR1 SNHLY and CDR2 FYNNEI. The length of the CDR3 is 14 residues. CDR3 DNA sequence: TGTGCCAGCACGAGGGGGCGAGGGTACAATGAGCAGTTCTTC. Residues: CASTRGRGYNEQFF.

J is TRBJ2-5 and V is TRBV20-1, with a possible D match to TRBD1 (5 bases). Trimming stripped 3 bases from V and 4 bases from J, with 15 bases between. The germline V gene has CDR1 DFQATT and CDR2 SNEGSKA (reference sequence). The CDR3 consists of 14 residues. CDR3 protein: CSASGRGLVETQYF. Here the CDR3 DNA reads TGCAGTGCTAGTGGTAGGGGATTGGTAGAGACCCAGTACTTC.

The gene calls are TRBV7-3 and TRBJ2-1; TRBD1 matches at 7 bases. Germline CDR1 and CDR2: SGHTA and FQGTGA. Trimming at V came to 2 bases and at J to 9 bases, leaving 10 bases not matched to a gene. There are 15 residues in the CDR3. The CDR3 protein is CASSLAGGDGGEQFF. The CDR3 DNA reads as TGTGCCAGCAGCTTAGCAGGGGGTGATGGGGGTGAGCAGTTCTTC. Supplemented by reference TRBV7-3 and TRBJ2-1, the full variable domain reads GAGVSQTPSNKVTEKGKYVELRCDPISGHTALYWYRQSLGQGPEFLIYFQGTGAADDSGLPNDRFFAVRPEGSVSTLKIQRTERGDSAVYLCASSLAGGDGGEQFFGPGTRLTVL.